The text below deals with one T cell receptor (beta chain). Antigen: not known. This specimen comes from a study of response to subunit inactivated influenza vaccine. The CDR3 extends over 16 amino acids. V was trimmed by 7 bases and J by 2 bases, leaving 19 bases between them. From the RT-PCR reads, TCRdb called clonotypes with MiXCR, one entry per CDR3 protein. The table includes around 540,000 distinct CDR3 sequences, roughly 12% detected once. Points from the study as a whole: It was suggested by the authors that few new T cells are recruited by each seasonal influenza vaccination.

This TCR was recovered from a man in his fifties who received an inactivated influenza vaccine. The V gene is TRBV12-3 or TRBV12-4, the J gene TRBJ2-3; D remains unclear. Sequences were derived from PBMCs from blood, sampled on the day of vaccination. CDR3 sequence reads: CASILGVPALTDTQYF. DNA for the CDR3: TGTGCCAGCATATTAGGTGTCCCGGCACTCACAGATACGCAGTATTTT.